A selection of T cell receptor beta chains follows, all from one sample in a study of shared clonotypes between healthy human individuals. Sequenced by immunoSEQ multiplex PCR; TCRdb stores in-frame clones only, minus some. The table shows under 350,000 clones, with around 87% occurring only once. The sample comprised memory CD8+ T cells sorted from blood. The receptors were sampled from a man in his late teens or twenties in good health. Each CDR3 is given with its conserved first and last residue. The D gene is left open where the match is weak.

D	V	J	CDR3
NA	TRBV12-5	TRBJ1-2	CASGFTGQVIYGYTF
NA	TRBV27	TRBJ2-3	CASSLLSTDTQYF
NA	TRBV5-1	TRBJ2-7	CASSLRDTGSYEQYF
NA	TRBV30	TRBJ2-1	CAWSGSYNEQFF
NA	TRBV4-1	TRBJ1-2	CASSQDRVPSDF
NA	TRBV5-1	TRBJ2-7	CASSDDPGGNYEQYF
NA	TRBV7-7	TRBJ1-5	CASSGGAGQPQHF
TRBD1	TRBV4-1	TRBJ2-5	CASSRITQGAKRETQYF
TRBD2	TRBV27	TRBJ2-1	CASSLTLAGINEQFF
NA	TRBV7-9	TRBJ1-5	CASSLAIVETPGGNQPQHF
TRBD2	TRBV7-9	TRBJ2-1	CASSLASGVYNEQFF
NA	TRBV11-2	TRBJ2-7	CASSFLYEQYF
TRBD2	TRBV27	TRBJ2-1	CASRLAGVLYNEQFF
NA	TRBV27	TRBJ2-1	CASSLIGYEQFF
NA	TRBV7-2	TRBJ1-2	CASSLDPAGVDYGYTF
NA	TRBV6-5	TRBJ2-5	CASSYKRGQETQYF
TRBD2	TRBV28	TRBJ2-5	CASRLGTSGPFQETQYF
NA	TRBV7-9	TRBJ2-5	CASSLLRNDDQETQYF
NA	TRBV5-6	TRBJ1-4	CASSFGTNEKLFF
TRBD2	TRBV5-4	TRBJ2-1	CASSSSGSSYNEQFF
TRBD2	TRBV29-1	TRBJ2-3	CSVSGLAGGPSFTDTQYF
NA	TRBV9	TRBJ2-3	CASSVGTFASTDTQYF
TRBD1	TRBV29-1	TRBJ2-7	CSVVTGGVEQYF
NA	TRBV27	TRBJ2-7	CASSLAQGLYEQYF
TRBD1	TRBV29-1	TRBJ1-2	CSVVLRGLYTF
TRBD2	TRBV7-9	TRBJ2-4	CASSSSGRAGGNIQYF
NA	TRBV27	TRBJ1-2	CASSFSLNYGYTF
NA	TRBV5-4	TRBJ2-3	CASSLVGERLTDTQYF
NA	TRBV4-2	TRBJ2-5	CASSQDRFAGTTQETQYF
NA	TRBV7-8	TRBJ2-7	CASSSWYEQYF
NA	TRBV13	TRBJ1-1	CASSFSASDTEAFF
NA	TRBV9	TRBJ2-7	CASSVTGGSYEQYF
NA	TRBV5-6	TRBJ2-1	CASSLVELVEQFF
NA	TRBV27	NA	CASSLGGISTYEQYF
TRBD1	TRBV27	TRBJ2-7	CASGTGGTEQYF
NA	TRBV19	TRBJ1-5	CASSYGRGQPQHF
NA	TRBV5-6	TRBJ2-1	CASGEFGDYNEQFF
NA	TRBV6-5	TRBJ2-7	CASSYSIQSSYEQYF
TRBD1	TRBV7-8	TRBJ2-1	CASSFLIWDRSYNEQFF
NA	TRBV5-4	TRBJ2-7	CASRWLYEQYF
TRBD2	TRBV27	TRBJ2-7	CASRSGLASYEQYF
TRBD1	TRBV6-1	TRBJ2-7	CASSEGGTGPYEQYF
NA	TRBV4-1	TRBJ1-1	CASSQDLVTFGAFF
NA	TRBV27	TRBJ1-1	CASWPGLVNTEAFF
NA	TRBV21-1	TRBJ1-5	CASSTGTGGWQPQHF
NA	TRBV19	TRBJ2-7	CASSIVPGSIYEQYF
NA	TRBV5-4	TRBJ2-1	CASMWESSYNEQFF
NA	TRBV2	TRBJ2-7	CATFSTSYEQYF
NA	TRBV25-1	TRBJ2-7	CASSELRSDEQYF
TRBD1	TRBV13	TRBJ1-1	CASSHPQGGDTEAFF
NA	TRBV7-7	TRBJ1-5	CASSSTSNQPQHF
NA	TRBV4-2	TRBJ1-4	CASSQVLEENEKLFF
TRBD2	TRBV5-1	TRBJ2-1	CASSYGLAGGRSYNEQFF
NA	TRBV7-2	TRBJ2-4	CASSLARGVTKNIQYF
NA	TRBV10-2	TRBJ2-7	CASSEPSWADEQYF